These 9 T cell receptor beta chains were all obtained from the same sample, sequenced in a study of Ad26.COV2.S vaccination and SARS-CoV-2 variants. Profiling relied on immunoSEQ multiplex PCR, and the TCRdb table lists in-frame clones only, not all of them. The profile shows more than 250,000 clones, more than 70% of them singletons. Specified treatment: roughly 20 received Ad26.COV2.S at low or high dose, single or two shots; about 5 received placebo; per-sample allocation not given. Repertoires come from day 63 after the first vaccine or placebo injection. Specimen: peripheral blood, collected in a trial of Ad26.COV2.S vaccine versus placebo. All receptors derive from a person aged 18-60 years who received the Ad26.COV2.S COVID-19 vaccine or a placebo.

This clone was recorded only once. The V call is TRBV25-1, the J call TRBJ2-5, with 9 positions matching TRBD1. Germline lookup yields CDR1 MGHDK and CDR2 SYGVNS. V was pared by 2 bases and J by 4 bases, with 11 bases of the junction left unmatched. This CDR3 region has 17 residues. The CDR3 region has the DNA TGTGCCAGCAGTGAACGAATGTTTACAGGGGGCGGAGAGACCCAGTACTTC. As protein: CASSERMFTGGGETQYF.

This clone was seen more than once but under ten times. V gene TRBV6-1 combines with J gene TRBJ2-7, with 8 bases fitting TRBD1. The CDR3 is 15 amino acids. The V segment lost 2 bases and the J segment 6 bases; nucleotides outside the gene matches: 9. Germline V gives CDR1 MNHNS, CDR2 SASEGT. In DNA form, the CDR3 reads TGTGCCAGCAGTGAAAGGACAGGGCGGTCTAGCGAGCAGTACTTC. Its translation is CASSERTGRSSEQYF.

This clone was picked up a small number of times. J is TRBJ1-5 and V is TRBV27; TRBD1 might be the D (6 bases). The CDR3 spans 16 residues. Germline CDR1 is MNHEY and CDR2 is SMNVEV (reference sequence). V lost 2 bases and J 0 bases, leaving 11 bases between the germline ends. This CDR3 reads CASSLRGGFSNQPQHF. The DNA for the CDR3 is TGTGCCAGCAGTTTACGTGGGGGCTTTAGCAATCAGCCCCAGCATTTT.

The V and J genes are TRBV30 and TRBJ2-7, with 9 bases aligning to TRBD2. J was trimmed by 4 bases and V by 0 bases; bases with no gene match: 7. This CDR3 has 15 amino acids. The V gene's germline CDR1 is GTSNPN and CDR2 SVGIG (reference sequence). CDR3 protein: CAWSVSSGRGYEQYF. CDR3 coding DNA: TGTGCCTGGAGTGTTAGTAGCGGGAGAGGGTACGAGCAGTACTTC.

The chain has TRBV27 and TRBJ2-7, with D possibly TRBD1 on 6 matching bases. Between the trimmed V and J ends, which lost 6 bases and 3 bases, there was a span of 18 bases. CDR1 and CDR2 from the germline V gene are MNHEY and SMNVEV (reference sequence). This CDR3 comprises 15 residues. In nucleotides, the CDR3 is TGTGCCAGCAGCCTGGCCGGGACAAGGAACTACGAGCAGTACTTC. It is translated as CASSLAGTRNYEQYF.

The chain joins TRBV5-4 to TRBJ1-2; the match to TRBD1 covers 9 bases. The CDR3 has 16 residues. CDR1 is SGHNT and CDR2 is YYREEE in the germline V gene (reference sequence). Trimming cost V 0 bases and J 4 bases; bases outside gene matches: 7. The CDR3 coding sequence is TGTGCCAGCAGCTTGGCCCCGGGACAGGGCGTCTATGGCTACACCTTC. This codes for CASSLAPGQGVYGYTF.

The gene calls are TRBV9 and TRBJ2-7; tentatively, D is TRBD2 (6 bases). The CDR3 totals 13 residues. The germline V gene has CDR1 SGDLS and CDR2 YYNGEE. Trimming stripped 0 bases from V and 6 bases from J, with 10 bases between. CDR3 protein: CASSVGLEGEQYF. CDR3 DNA: TGTGCCAGCAGCGTAGGACTAGAGGGCGAGCAGTACTTC.

The CDR3 loop is CASSTSGTGSYEQYF. The DNA of the CDR3 is TGTGCCAGCAGCACCTCCGGGACAGGCTCCTACGAGCAGTACTTC. V usage is TRBV11-2 and J usage is TRBJ2-7, with 8 bases identical to TRBD1. Unmatched junction bases numbered 6, after V lost 5 bases and J lost 0 bases. CDR1 is SGHAT and CDR2 is FQNNGV in the germline V gene. The CDR3 loop spans 15 amino acids. The full variable domain, rest sourced from reference TRBV11-2 and TRBJ2-7, is EAGVAQSPRYKIIEKRQSVAFWCNPISGHATLYWYQQILGQGPKLLIQFQNNGVVDDSQLPKDRFSAERLKGVDSTLKIQPAKLEDSAVYLCASSTSGTGSYEQYFGPGTRLTVT.

CDR3 in DNA: TGTGCCAGCAGCACCGGGACTAGCGGGAAGGTGAGGGAGCAGTTCTTC. This codes for CASSTGTSGKVREQFF. This sequence joins TRBV11-3 and TRBJ2-1; 13 nucleotides line up with TRBD2. Germline trimming cut 5 bases from V and 10 bases from J; bases unmatched to any gene: 11. Germline-derived CDR1 and CDR2 are SGHNT and YENEEA. This CDR3 is built from 16 residues.